Sequencing of this T cell receptor (beta chain) was carried out in a study of breast tumors, draining lymph nodes, adjacent tissues. Each CDR3 protein gets one entry after TCRdb re-called the multiplex PCR reads with MiXCR. Here the sample spans about 220,000 distinct CDR3 sequences, 30% to 35% being singletons. Trimming cost V 2 bases and J 8 bases; bases outside gene matches: 8. CDR1 and CDR2 from the germline V gene are LNHNV and YYDKDF (reference sequence). This CDR3 region has 15 residues. Axillary draining lymph nodes of breast cancer patients supplied the node samples. The sequenced material came from axillary lymph node tissue. This chain connects TRBV15 to TRBJ1-4; 7 bases map to TRBD1. The sequence was collected from a female donor with breast cancer. Some clones in this sample may be carry-over from other donors' samples. CDR3 amino acids: CATSRILTGREKLFF. The CDR3 nucleotides are TGTGCCACCAGCAGAATACTGACAGGGAGGGAAAAACTGTTTTTT.